Following are 3 T cell receptor beta chains from one sample sequenced in a study of Ad26.COV2.S vaccination and SARS-CoV-2 variants. The assay was immunoSEQ multiplex PCR, and TCRdb's table has in-frame clones only and misses some. Of roughly 410,000 clones listed, roughly four fifths were seen once; the top ten hold roughly 7.4%. Documented treatment: 15 to 20 received Ad26.COV2.S at low or high dose, single or two shots; 5 received placebo; per-sample allocation not given. Sampling was done on day 63 after the first vaccine or placebo injection. The sample in question was peripheral blood, obtained in a trial of Ad26.COV2.S vaccine versus placebo. Receptor source: a person between 18 and 65 years old who received the Ad26.COV2.S COVID-19 vaccine or a placebo.

The chain couples TRBV4-1 to TRBJ2-7; 9 nucleotides match TRBD1. The CDR3 totals 17 residues. The ends lost 1 base at V and 5 bases at J; junction bases unmatched: 12. Germline loops: CDR1 MGHRA, CDR2 YSYEKL. The CDR3 bases are TGCGCCAGCAGCCAAGGGAGGATTGGGACAGGGTCTCACGAGCAGTACTTC. It specifies CASSQGRIGTGSHEQYF.

The CDR3 region is CASSQELAVTGNTGELFF. The CDR3 DNA is TGCGCCAGCAGCCAAGAGTTAGCGGTTACGGGGAACACCGGGGAGCTGTTTTTT. The chain links TRBV4-3 to TRBJ2-2; weak D call: TRBD2 (6 bases). Trimming pared 0 bases from V and 1 base from J, leaving 15 bases between. The CDR3 is 18 amino acids. From germline, CDR1 is LGHNA and CDR2 YSLEER.

The chain employs TRBV19 and TRBJ1-1; no clear D gene. The V and J ends lost 1 base and 3 bases respectively, with 6 bases between them. The germline CDR1 and CDR2 sequences are LNHDA and SQIVND (reference sequence). There are 13 residues in the CDR3. The DNA of the CDR3 is TGTGCCAGTAGTATAGGGGAATACACTGAAGCTTTCTTT. Translation gives CASSIGEYTEAFF.